These T cell receptor beta chains were read from a single sample in a study of Ad26.COV2.S vaccination and SARS-CoV-2 variants. TCRdb's table, derived via immunoSEQ multiplex PCR, lists solely in-frame clones and lacks some. Among around 340,000 clones, roughly nine tenths were seen once, and the ten largest hold 6.4%. The specimen was peripheral blood, collected in a trial of Ad26.COV2.S vaccine versus placebo. These TCRs come from a person between 18 and 59 years old who received the Ad26.COV2.S COVID-19 vaccine or a placebo. Both conserved end residues are part of each CDR3. The order of the fields is clone size, V gene, J gene, D gene, CDR3 length, CDR3 DNA, CDR3 protein. The D gene is left open where the match is weak. Where a row states a size, it is once, few, many or the class of an expanded clone; other rows omit it.

>.|TRBV9|TRBJ1-1|.|13
TGTGCCAGTGGGAGTGGCATGAACACTGAAGCTTTCTTT
CASGSGMNTEAFF
>.|TRBV9|TRBJ2-1|TRBD2|16
TGTGCCAGCAGCGCCACCGGGACTAGCGGCTACAATGAGCAGTTCTTC
CASSATGTSGYNEQFF
>.|TRBV28|TRBJ1-6|.|17
TGTGCCAGCAGTCTTCGACCCTCGGCGTCCTATAATTCACCCCTCCACTTT
CASSLRPSASYNSPLHF
>.|TRBV25-1|TRBJ1-4|TRBD1|14
TGTGCCAGCAACTCGGACAGGGGGCAGGAAAAACTGTTTTTT
CASNSDRGQEKLFF
>.|TRBV27|TRBJ1-4|.|15
TGTGCCAGCAGTCCCTCCGGGATTTTGGGCGAAAAACTGTTTTTT
CASSPSGILGEKLFF
>.|TRBV3-1/TRBV3-2|TRBJ1-1|.|14
TGTGCCAGCAGTCCAAGAGGGGCGGTAGCTGAAGCTTTCTTT
CASSPRGAVAEAFF
>.|TRBV19|TRBJ2-1|.|15
TGTGCCAGTAGTATAGGCGGGAACCTATACAATGAGCAGTTCTTC
CASSIGGNLYNEQFF
>.|TRBV28|TRBJ1-2|.|13
TGTGCCAGCAGTTTGGGGCAGGGGAGAGGCTACACCTTC
CASSLGQGRGYTF
>.|TRBV5-4|TRBJ2-7|.|13
TGTGCCAGCAGCTTGAACAGGGTCCACGAGCAGTACTTC
CASSLNRVHEQYF
>once|TRBV12-3/TRBV12-4|TRBJ2-7|TRBD1|12
TGTGCCAGCAGCGGGACAGTCAACGAGCAGTACTTC
CASSGTVNEQYF
>.|TRBV30|TRBJ2-7|.|14
TGTGCCTGGAACCTCCAGGGGAGACTCTACGAGCAGTACTTC
CAWNLQGRLYEQYF
>.|TRBV7-3|TRBJ2-5|.|13
TGTGCCAGCAGCTTAGTGGGACAAGAGACCCAGTACTTC
CASSLVGQETQYF
>.|TRBV12-3/TRBV12-4|TRBJ1-5|.|13
TGTGCCAGCAGTTTAGGGAGGGATCAGCCCCAGCATTTT
CASSLGRDQPQHF
>.|TRBV25-1|TRBJ1-4|TRBD1|15
TGTGCCAGCAGTAGCCGGACAGGGGTAGATGAAAAACTGTTTTTT
CASSSRTGVDEKLFF
>.|TRBV11-3|TRBJ1-6|.|13
TGTGCCAGCAGTCTCCATGGGAATTCACCCCTCCACTTT
CASSLHGNSPLHF
>.|TRBV7-9|TRBJ2-1|.|15
TGTGCCAGCAGCTTCCGGGGACAAGAGTGGAATGAGCAGTTCTTC
CASSFRGQEWNEQFF
>.|TRBV6-2/TRBV6-3|TRBJ1-1|.|16
TGTGCCAGCAGTTACTCTAGGGCAGGGGCCGACACTGAAGCTTTCTTT
CASSYSRAGADTEAFF
>.|TRBV18|TRBJ2-1|.|16
TGTGCCAGCTCACAGGGGGGGACTACCCCATACAATGAGCAGTTCTTC
CASSQGGTTPYNEQFF
>.|TRBV5-1|TRBJ2-3|.|13
TGCGCCAGCAGCTTGGCCTGGGGGTCAGTGCAGTATTTT
CASSLAWGSVQYF
>.|TRBV5-6|TRBJ1-2|TRBD1|14
TGTGCCAGCAGCTCATGGGACAGGGGATATGGCTACACCTTC
CASSSWDRGYGYTF
>.|TRBV4-2|TRBJ1-5|TRBD1|15
TGTGCCAGCAGCCAAGGGGGGACAGGGGATCAGCCCCAGCATTTT
CASSQGGTGDQPQHF
>.|TRBV9|TRBJ1-3|.|15
TGTGCCAGTAGTGGGGGGCCCTTCTCTGGAAACACCATATATTTT
CASSGGPFSGNTIYF
>once|TRBV12-3/TRBV12-4|TRBJ2-7|TRBD2|13
TGTGCCAGCAGTACTAGCGGACTCTACGAGCAGTACTTC
CASSTSGLYEQYF
>.|TRBV12-5|TRBJ2-1|.|13
TGTGCTAGTGGTTTGGGGCGGCTCAATGAGCAGTTCTTC
CASGLGRLNEQFF
>.|TRBV18|TRBJ1-1|.|15
TGTGCCAGCTCTGCACTCCGGGACATCTTTTCTGAAGCTTTCTTT
CASSALRDIFSEAFF
>.|TRBV12-3/TRBV12-4|TRBJ2-7|.|12
TGTGCCAGCAGCCGCGGAGCCTACGAGCAGTACTTC
CASSRGAYEQYF
>.|TRBV6-5|TRBJ1-2|.|13
TGTGCCAGCAAGTTGGGCGGGGGTCTGGGCTACACCTTC
CASKLGGGLGYTF
>.|TRBV4-2|TRBJ1-5|.|13
TGTGCCAGCAGCCAAGTTGGGGGATCTCCCCAGCATTTT
CASSQVGGSPQHF
>.|TRBV6-2/TRBV6-3|TRBJ1-4|.|18
TGTGCCAGCAGTAAAAACGGCGGAGGGGTTGCAACTAATGAAAAACTGTTTTTT
CASSKNGGGVATNEKLFF
>.|TRBV5-4|TRBJ2-1|TRBD2|13
TGTGCCAGCAGCCCGGGGGAGGGTCTGCGCGAGTTCTTC
CASSPGEGLREFF
>.|TRBV7-3|TRBJ2-7|TRBD2|15
TGTGCCAGCAGCTCGACTAGCGGGGGATACTACGAGCAGTACTTC
CASSSTSGGYYEQYF
>.|TRBV6-2/TRBV6-3|TRBJ1-2|TRBD1|17
TGTGCCAGCAGTTACTCTGGTCCGACAGGGCAAAACTATGGCTACACCTTC
CASSYSGPTGQNYGYTF
>.|TRBV6-6|TRBJ2-3|TRBD2|15
TGTGCCAGCAGTCCTAGCGGGAGTAGACCAGATACGCAGTATTTT
CASSPSGSRPDTQYF
>.|TRBV9|TRBJ2-7|TRBD2|14
TGTGCCAGCAGCGTAGGGCTAGCGGGAACCGAGCAGTACTTC
CASSVGLAGTEQYF
>once|TRBV6-5|TRBJ1-1|.|14
TGTGCCAGCAGTTCACTCGCGGGGGACACTGAAGCTTTCTTT
CASSSLAGDTEAFF
>.|TRBV4-2|TRBJ2-7|TRBD1|15
TGTGCCAGCAGCCAACCGGGACAGGCCGCCTACGAGCAGTACTTC
CASSQPGQAAYEQYF
>.|TRBV19|TRBJ1-5|.|13
TGTGCCAGTGCCAGGGAAGTCAATCAGCCCCAGCATTTT
CASAREVNQPQHF
>.|TRBV25-1|TRBJ1-2|.|14
TGTGCCAGCAGTGACATAGACAGGTACTATGGCTACACCTTC
CASSDIDRYYGYTF
>.|TRBV4-3|TRBJ2-7|TRBD2|14
TGCGCCAGCAGCCTTAATAGCGGGAGCCACGAGCAGTACTTC
CASSLNSGSHEQYF
>.|TRBV4-1|TRBJ1-5|.|17
TGCGCCAGCAGCCAAGATCCCCAGGGGAGTTACAATCAGCCCCAGCATTTT
CASSQDPQGSYNQPQHF
>.|TRBV7-8|TRBJ2-1|TRBD2|16
TGTGCCAGCAGCTTAGTCGTGCTAGCGGGGGACAATGAGCAGTTCTTC
CASSLVVLAGDNEQFF
>.|TRBV7-9|TRBJ2-1|TRBD1|16
TGTGCCAGCAGCTTAGGGGCAGGGGGCGTCTCCGATGAGCAGTTCTTC
CASSLGAGGVSDEQFF
>.|TRBV14|TRBJ2-6|.|17
TGTGCCAGCAGCCAGGCACAGGCTTCCTCTGGGGCCAACGTCCTGACTTTC
CASSQAQASSGANVLTF
>medium-sized|TRBV7-9|TRBJ2-7|TRBD1|12
TGTGCCAGCAGCTTTACAGGGGACGAGCAGTACTTC
CASSFTGDEQYF
>.|TRBV6-4|TRBJ2-1|TRBD2|14
TGTGCCAGCTCGCTAGCGGGAGAATCCAATGAGCAGTTCTTC
CASSLAGESNEQFF
>.|TRBV28|TRBJ2-6|TRBD1|17
TGTGCCAGCAACATGGACAGGGTTGGGTCTGGGGCCAACGTCCTGACTTTC
CASNMDRVGSGANVLTF
>.|TRBV5-6|TRBJ2-7|TRBD2|16
TGTGCCAGCGCTGAGCGGAGGCTAGCGGGAATGCACGAGCAGTACTTC
CASAERRLAGMHEQYF
>.|TRBV27|TRBJ1-6|TRBD1|14
TGTGCCAGCAGTTTATACAGGGGTAATTCACCCCTCCACTTT
CASSLYRGNSPLHF
>.|TRBV30|TRBJ1-2|.|12
TGTGCCTGCTTCGGGACATACTATGGCTACACCTTC
CACFGTYYGYTF
>.|TRBV4-3|TRBJ1-5|.|17
TGCGCCAGCAGCCAATCCTTAGAGGGCGCCAGCAATCAGCCCCAGCATTTT
CASSQSLEGASNQPQHF
>.|TRBV11-3|TRBJ1-1|.|16
TGTGCCAGCAGCTTAGGTGGGGGCCACCCGAACACTGAAGCTTTCTTT
CASSLGGGHPNTEAFF